This TCR beta chain came from a study of T-cell reconstitution after alpha-beta-depleted transplantation in children (dated by TCRdb to the mid-2010s). Study-level background: The study quantitatively tracked T-cell immune reconstitution after TCRalphabeta/CD19-depleted allogeneic hematopoietic cell transplantation in children using TCR repertoire profiling.

Library preparation was by PCR. Sequencing relied on an Illumina HiSeq 2500. To normalize quantification of the TCRbeta repertoire, the TCR libraries were built with molecular barcoding that relied on unique molecular identifiers. Through fastp at Q25 and MiXCR, TCRdb rebuilt clones from the public reads, retaining in-frame beta chains. Merged by CDR3 protein, the rows form single entries marked with the most common genes and DNA. This sample lists hundreds of thousands of distinct CDR3 sequences; 13% were detected once. The ten largest clones take up 0.79% of the sample. This clonotype was found many times. Its antigen is not yet known. No qualities accompany the bases; no much larger clone lies one base away. Study-level results and caveats: In some patients, the high TCRbeta diversity seen at day 60 was put down to recipient T cells and intrathymic progenitors that had survived conditioning. The apparently early alphabetaT-cell count recovery about two months after transplant was reportedly dependent on only several hundred rapidly expanded clones derived from non-depleted graft cells. Over the following months the frequencies of hyperexpanded clones went down, and after one year T-cell counts and TCRbeta diversity were mostly credited to newly produced T cells.

The treatment or condition label corresponds to: allogeneic hematopoietic cell transplantation with graft depleted of TCRalphabeta T cells and CD19 B cells. TCRalphabeta/CD19-depleted allogeneic hematopoietic cell grafts were given to the transplant recipients, all of whom were children. The source was PBMCs, collected before TCRalphabeta/CD19-depleted stem cell transplant. The sequence came from a girl aged 2 to 9 with congenital amegakaryocytic thrombocytopenia, due to receive a stem cell transplant.

The CDR3 protein: CAISGLWTSGGDTQYF. In nucleotide form, the sequence is TGTGCCATCAGTGGGTTGTGGACTAGCGGAGGCGATACGCAGTATTTT. Recombination connected TRBV10-3 to TRBJ2-3, and 10 junction bases match TRBD2. The junction shows trimming of 4 bases on V and 6 bases on J, and the gene matches do not reach 10 bases of it. The CDR3 spans 16 residues, from the cysteine through the phenylalanine. CDR3 DNA only is kept here, 48 bases in frame from base 1. As encoded in the germline V gene, CDR1 is ENHRY while CDR2 is SYGVKD.